This TCR beta chain derives from a study of molecular identifiers for immune sequencing clone quantification. The wider study: The replicates split RNA from about 19,000 or 110,000 naive CD8 cells five ways and sequenced four.

Each CDR3 protein is one row after TCRdb ran MiXCR on the PCR reads. The sample has about 640,000 distinct CDR3 sequences; 15% to 20% are singletons. This clonotype was observed many times. Looked up from germline, CDR1 is SEHNR and CDR2 is FQNEAQ (reference sequence). After removal of 5 bases from V and 0 bases from J, the junction contained 5 bases not matched to a gene. The CDR3 spans 15 residues. The clonotype comes from a human donor in good health. Some libraries in this study had Jurkat cell RNA spiked in. The sequencing sample was made of naive CD8+ T cells from blood, with Jurkat cell RNA spiked in. Subset described: FACS-sorted CD8+CD4-CCR7+CD45RA+ naive T cells. The V call is TRBV7-9, the J call TRBJ2-7, with 9 bases that match TRBD1. The CDR3 DNA reads as TGTGCCAGCAGCAGCCGGGACAGGGACTCCTACGAGCAGTACTTC. It yields the protein CASSSRDRDSYEQYF.